The 3 T cell receptor beta chains listed next were all sequenced from one sample in a study of blood T cell repertoires in COVID-19. Assay: immunoSEQ multiplex PCR; the TCRdb copy retains only in-frame clones and omits some. The profile shows more than 200,000 clones, about four fifths of them singletons. The sequenced sample consisted of peripheral blood. Receptors originate from a woman aged 80 or over with acute or convalescent COVID-19.

The chain couples TRBV15 to TRBJ1-1, with D perhaps TRBD1 (6 bases). CDR3 length: 17 residues. Deletions cut 4 bases from V and 1 base from J, with 19 bases between. The V gene's germline CDR1 is LNHNV and CDR2 YYDKDF (reference sequence). CDR3: CATSTSRGGYGNTEAFF. CDR3 bases: TGTGCCACCAGCACCTCTAGGGGGGGATATGGGAACACTGAAGCTTTCTTT.

The chain uses TRBV4-2 and TRBJ2-2; possible D gene TRBD2, 5 bases. Trimming removed 0 bases at V and 5 bases at J, with 13 bases between. The germline V gene has CDR1 LGHNA and CDR2 YNFKEQ. The CDR3 runs 16 residues. CDR3 region: CASSQDKGLDTGELFF. The CDR3 bases are TGTGCCAGCAGCCAAGATAAAGGACTGGATACCGGGGAGCTGTTTTTT.

The chain uses TRBV29-1 and TRBJ1-2; 9 nucleotides align to TRBD1. The CDR3 consists of 18 residues. With 0 bases clipped from V and 4 bases from J, the junction kept 15 bases outside the gene matches. Germline lookup yields CDR1 SQVTM and CDR2 ANQGSEA. CDR3 sequence reads: CSVEEVGTGILGGYGYTF. The CDR3 coding sequence is TGCAGCGTTGAAGAAGTGGGGACAGGGATCCTGGGGGGCTATGGCTACACCTTC.